Sequencing of this T cell receptor (beta chain) was carried out in a study of cytomegalovirus exposure and HLA in healthy donors (dated by TCRdb to 2017 to 2019). Regarding the complete study: According to a later analysis, the 120 validation repertoires were produced on the same platform as the 666 repertoires of the first cohort. The study combined high-throughput TCR immunosequencing, statistical association of individual TCRs with disease status, and machine learning to predict cytomegalovirus infection status. The aim of the study was to test whether cataloging public T cell receptors could identify signatures of past pathogen exposure. A separate validation cohort of about 110 different subjects was used in addition to the approximately 610-subject first cohort. Paper-wide results and their limitations: A later analysis lacked HLA typing for the validation cohort, so it scored co-occurrence in that cohort across all 120 or so repertoires. In the study, 164 TCR beta chains were listed as associated with cytomegalovirus. Subsequent analysis determined that TCRs grouped into clusters in the first cohort also showed a tendency toward co-occurrence across the roughly 120 validation repertoires, and 85% to 95% of cluster scores exceeded 0. In both the original and validation cohorts, the classifier was reported to diagnose cytomegalovirus status with high specificity and sensitivity. Across donors, most TCR sequences were observed very rarely, whereas some public TCRs were present in many individuals. In vitro tests confirmed that a few of the cytomegalovirus-associated TCR beta chains recognize cytomegalovirus antigens. The authors suggested that the approach could potentially be extended to other disease states and immunological phenotypes.

V is cut by 1 base and J by 7 bases, and the space between the germline ends is 8 bases. According to the germline V gene (reference sequence), CDR1 reads SEHNR and CDR2 reads FQNEAQ. The CDR3 runs 14 amino acids, cysteine and phenylalanine included. The retained sequence is limited to the CDR3, 42 bases, with the frame set at the first base. A word on this clone: Its antigen is not yet known. It has no much larger one-base neighbor in the sample; base qualities were not kept.

Receptors were amplified or captured by the immunoSEQ multiplex PCR assay. As for the authors' bioinformatics: To diagnose cytomegalovirus status from the catalog of TCR beta chain sequences, a statistical classification framework was built. Imported from immuneACCESS, the table was reduced by TCRdb to in-frame sequences with V and J called. These copies leave out some clones; in studies compared against another copy, an unresolved V gene accounts for under half, and the cause of the remainder is not known. That table supplies the V and J calls and clone size; D and trimming were determined from the DNA. This sample gives roughly 260,000 clones in total; 90% of them show up just once. The ten biggest clones cover 0.37% of the sample. Donors formed part of the validation cohort, which comprised 120 subjects and was distinct from the first cohort of under 850 subjects.

The receptor was derived from a woman between 18 and 29 years old in good health and CMV-seronegative. The specimen sequenced was PBMCs. The chain joins TRBV7-9 to TRBJ1-6, and perhaps TRBD1 as D gene, on 5 matching bases. The DNA sequence reads TGTGCCAGCAGCTTAGTTCAGGGAAATTCACCCCTCCACTTT. The encoded protein is CASSLVQGNSPLHF.